This TCR beta chain was sequenced for a study of blood T cell repertoires in COVID-19 (dated by TCRdb to the early 2020s). For the study in its entirety: Samples covering the acute and convalescent phases of COVID-19 were provided by collaborators in the United States, Italy and Spain. The material from the prospective study consisted of cDNA or gDNA derived from T cells, B-cell-depleted T cells, or PBMCs. Deeply sampled blood TCRbeta repertoires from subjects exposed to, actively infected with, or recovered from COVID-19 were included in the dataset. The repertoires were made available in a free public database intended to serve as a resource for research on the immune response to SARS-CoV-2. Samples came from the ongoing ImmuneRACE study (first 160 participants) plus 1,254 subjects from 6 global collaborators. Nearly every sample came with metadata listing a de-identified subject ID, COVID-19 status, age in years and sex. Where available, HLA class I and class II types were taken from metadata supplied by the sample provider and were not determined by assay-based typing.

Here is what the overall study found, with its caveats: Clinical and demographic metadata were provided uncurated, with the amount varying by source and participant.

Enrolling through a virtual design, the prospective study's participants ranged in age from roughly 18 to 90 years and lived across 20 to 25 United States geographic areas. Cohort assignment in the prospective study relied on participant-reported clinical history from a screening survey and a study questionnaire. For ImmuneRACE Cohort 3, a participant was defined as recovered based on two consecutive negative NP/OP PCR tests, clearance by a healthcare professional, or resolution of symptoms. Mobile phlebotomists in the prospective study collected whole blood, serum and a nasopharyngeal or oropharyngeal swab from every participant. Prospective study participants could optionally give additional blood draws and questionnaires over an approximately two-month period. Prospective study blood samples were shipped either frozen or at room temperature before DNA extraction. TCRbeta CDR3 regions were amplified from genomic DNA using the immunoSEQ Assay, a bias-controlled multiplex PCR. The paper's processing steps were these. Within the assay, amplification of reference gene primers was used to estimate how many nucleated cells each sample contained. To quantify the absolute abundance of each unique TCRbeta CDR3 rearrangement, sequence reads were collapsed and filtered. For each sample, productive Simpson clonality was calculated as the square root of Simpson's diversity index across productive rearrangements. Drawn from immuneACCESS, this table holds only the in-frame rearrangements with V and J called that TCRdb kept. Clones are partly lost; checked studies trace under half to an unresolved V gene and leave the rest unexplained. For V, J and clone size, that table is used; D and trimming come from the DNA. This sample lists 100,000 or so clones; approximately 86% were detected once. 2% to 3% of the sample is in the top ten clones.

Worth noting for this clone: This clone's antigen is unknown. Base qualities are not at hand, and no much larger clone is one base apart.

The CDR3 runs 13 amino acids, cysteine and phenylalanine included. Only CDR3 DNA is held: 39 bases, read in frame from base 1. At the junction V is shortened by 7 bases and J by 7 bases, with 11 bases in between. The germline V gene supplies CDR1 MDHEN and CDR2 SYDVKM. The TCR originated in a woman in her 50s who had recovered from COVID-19. The sequence joins TRBV28 to TRBJ1-6; 6 matching bases give a weak D call of TRBD1. Sequencing was carried out using PBMCs or T cells enriched from blood (not recorded which). The CDR3 in this case is CASITGLNSPLHF. The base sequence is TGTGCCAGCATCACAGGGTTAAATTCACCCCTCCACTTT.